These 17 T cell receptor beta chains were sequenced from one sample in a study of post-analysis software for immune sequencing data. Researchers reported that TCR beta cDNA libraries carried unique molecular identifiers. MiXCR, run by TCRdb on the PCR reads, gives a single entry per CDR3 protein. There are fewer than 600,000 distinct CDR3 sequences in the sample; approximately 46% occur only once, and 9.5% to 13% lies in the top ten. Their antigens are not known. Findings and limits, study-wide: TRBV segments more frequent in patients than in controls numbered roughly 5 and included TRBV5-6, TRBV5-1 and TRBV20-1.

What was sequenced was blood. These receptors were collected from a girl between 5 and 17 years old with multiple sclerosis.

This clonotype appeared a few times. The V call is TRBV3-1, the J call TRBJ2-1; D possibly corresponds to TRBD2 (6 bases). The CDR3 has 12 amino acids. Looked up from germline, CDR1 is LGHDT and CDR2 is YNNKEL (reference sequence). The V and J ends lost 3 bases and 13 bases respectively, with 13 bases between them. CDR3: CASSHDTSFQFF. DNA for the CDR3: TGTGCCAGCAGCCACGATACTAGCTTTCAGTTCTTC.

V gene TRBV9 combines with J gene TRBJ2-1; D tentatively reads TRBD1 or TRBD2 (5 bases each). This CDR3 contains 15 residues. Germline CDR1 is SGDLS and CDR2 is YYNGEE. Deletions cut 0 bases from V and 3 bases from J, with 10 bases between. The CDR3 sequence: CASSVAGDGYNEQFF. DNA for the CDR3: TGTGCCAGCAGCGTAGCCGGGGACGGCTACAATGAGCAGTTCTTC.

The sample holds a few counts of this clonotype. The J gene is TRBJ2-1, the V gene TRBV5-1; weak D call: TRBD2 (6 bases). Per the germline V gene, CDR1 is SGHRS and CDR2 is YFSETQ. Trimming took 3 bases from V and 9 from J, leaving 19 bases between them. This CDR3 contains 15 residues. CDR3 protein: CASSWSSVKVGEQFF. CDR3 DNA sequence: TGCGCCAGCAGCTGGTCTAGCGTTAAAGTAGGTGAGCAGTTCTTC.

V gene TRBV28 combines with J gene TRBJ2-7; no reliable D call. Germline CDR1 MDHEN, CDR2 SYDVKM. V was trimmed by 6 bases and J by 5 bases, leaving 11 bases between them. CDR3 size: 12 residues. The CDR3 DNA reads TGTGCCAGCAGCCTGGTTCCCAACGAGCAGTACTTC. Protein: CASSLVPNEQYF.

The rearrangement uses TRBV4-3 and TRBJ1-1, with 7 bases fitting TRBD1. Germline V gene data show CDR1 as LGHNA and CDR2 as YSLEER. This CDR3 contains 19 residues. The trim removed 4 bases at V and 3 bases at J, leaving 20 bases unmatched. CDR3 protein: CASSPSKYLTGPKDTEAFF. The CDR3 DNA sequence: TGCGCCAGCAGCCCCTCTAAGTATTTGACAGGGCCTAAGGACACTGAAGCTTTCTTT.

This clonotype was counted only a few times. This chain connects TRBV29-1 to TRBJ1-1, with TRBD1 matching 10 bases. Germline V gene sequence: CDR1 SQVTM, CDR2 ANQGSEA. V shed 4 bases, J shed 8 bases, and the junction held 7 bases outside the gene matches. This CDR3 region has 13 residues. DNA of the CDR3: TGCAGCGTTGGGAGTGGGGACAGGGGCGAAGCTTTCTTT. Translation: CSVGSGDRGEAFF.

The CDR3 nucleotides read TGTGCCAGCAGTGAACCCGGGCGGTCTAACTATGGCTACACCTTC. This codes for CASSEPGRSNYGYTF. The chain recombines TRBV25-1 with TRBJ1-2; D is ambiguous. In germline, CDR1 is MGHDK, CDR2 SYGVNS. V was shortened by 2 bases and J by 0 bases, with 10 bases between the two germline ends. The CDR3 extends over 15 amino acids.

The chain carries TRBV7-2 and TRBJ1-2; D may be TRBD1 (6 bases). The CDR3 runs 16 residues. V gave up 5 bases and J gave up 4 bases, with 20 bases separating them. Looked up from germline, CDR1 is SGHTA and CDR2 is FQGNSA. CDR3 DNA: TGTGCCAGCAGCCCTGACAGTTGGGGGGGCGTCTATGGCTACACCTTC. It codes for CASSPDSWGGVYGYTF.

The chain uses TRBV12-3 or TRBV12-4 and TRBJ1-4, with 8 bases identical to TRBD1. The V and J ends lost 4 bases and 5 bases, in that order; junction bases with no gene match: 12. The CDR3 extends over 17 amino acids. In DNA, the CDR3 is TGTGCCAGCAGTTCCCCAGGGACAGGCACCAAAAATGAAAAACTGTTTTTT. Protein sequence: CASSSPGTGTKNEKLFF.

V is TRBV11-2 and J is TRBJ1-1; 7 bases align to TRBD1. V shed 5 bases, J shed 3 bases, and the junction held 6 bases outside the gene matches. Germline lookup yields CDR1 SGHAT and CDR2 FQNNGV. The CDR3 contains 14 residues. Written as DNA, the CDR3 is TGTGCCAGCAGCGTCCTACAGGGGTACACTGAAGCTTTCTTT. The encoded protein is CASSVLQGYTEAFF. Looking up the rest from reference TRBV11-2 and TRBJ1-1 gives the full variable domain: EAGVAQSPRYKIIEKRQSVAFWCNPISGHATLYWYQQILGQGPKLLIQFQNNGVVDDSQLPKDRFSAERLKGVDSTLKIQPAKLEDSAVYLCASSVLQGYTEAFFGQGTRLTVV.

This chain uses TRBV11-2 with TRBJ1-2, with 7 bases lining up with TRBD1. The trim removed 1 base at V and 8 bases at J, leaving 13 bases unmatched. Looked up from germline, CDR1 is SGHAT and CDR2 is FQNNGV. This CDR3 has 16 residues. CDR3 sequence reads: CASSLVRGQLKFGYTF. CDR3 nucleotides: TGTGCCAGCAGCTTAGTCCGGGGACAGCTAAAATTCGGCTACACCTTC.

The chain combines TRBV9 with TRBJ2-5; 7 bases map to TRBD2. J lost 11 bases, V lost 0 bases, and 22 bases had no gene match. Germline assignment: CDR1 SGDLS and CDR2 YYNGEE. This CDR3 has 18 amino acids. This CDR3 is CASSVGGMGGSLGNEQYF. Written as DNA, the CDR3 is TGTGCCAGCAGCGTAGGTGGTATGGGCGGGAGCTTGGGCAATGAGCAGTACTTC.

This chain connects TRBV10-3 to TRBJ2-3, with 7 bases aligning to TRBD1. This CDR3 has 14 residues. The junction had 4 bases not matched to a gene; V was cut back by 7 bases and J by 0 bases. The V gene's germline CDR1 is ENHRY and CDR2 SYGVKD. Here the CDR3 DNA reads TGTGCCATCAAGGGGACAGCTAGCACAGATACGCAGTATTTT. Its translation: CAIKGTASTDTQYF.

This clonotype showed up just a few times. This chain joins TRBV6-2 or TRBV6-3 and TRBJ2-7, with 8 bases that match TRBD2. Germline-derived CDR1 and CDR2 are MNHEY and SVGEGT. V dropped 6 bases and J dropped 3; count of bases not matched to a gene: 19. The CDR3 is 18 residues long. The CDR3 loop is CASRVTPGITSGLYEQYF. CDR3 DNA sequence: TGTGCCAGCAGAGTTACCCCAGGAATCACTAGCGGCCTCTACGAGCAGTACTTC.

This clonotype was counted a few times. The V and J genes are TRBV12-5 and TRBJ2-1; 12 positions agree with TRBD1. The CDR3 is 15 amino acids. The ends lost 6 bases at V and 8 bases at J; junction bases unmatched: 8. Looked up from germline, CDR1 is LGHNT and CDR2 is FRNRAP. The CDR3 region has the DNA TGTGCTAGTGGACCGGGGACAGGGGGCGCCGATGAGCAGTTCTTC. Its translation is CASGPGTGGADEQFF.

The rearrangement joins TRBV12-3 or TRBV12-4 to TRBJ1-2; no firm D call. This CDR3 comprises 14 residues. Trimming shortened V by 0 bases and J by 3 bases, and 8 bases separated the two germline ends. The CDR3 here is CASSLAGTYYGYTF. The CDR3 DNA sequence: TGTGCCAGCAGTTTAGCGGGCACCTACTATGGCTACACCTTC.

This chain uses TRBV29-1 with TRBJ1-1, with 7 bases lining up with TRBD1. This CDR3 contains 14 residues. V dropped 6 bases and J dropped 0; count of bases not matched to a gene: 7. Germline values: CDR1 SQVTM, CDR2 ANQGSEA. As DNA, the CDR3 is TGCAGCGTCATATCGGACAGGCTGAACACTGAAGCTTTCTTT. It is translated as CSVISDRLNTEAFF. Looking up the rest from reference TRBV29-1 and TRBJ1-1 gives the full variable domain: SAVISQKPSRDICQRGTSLTIQCQVDSQVTMMFWYRQQPGQSLTLIATANQGSEATYESGFVIDKFPISRPNLTFSTLTVSNMSPEDSSIYLCSVISDRLNTEAFFGQGTRLTVV.